This T cell receptor (beta chain) was sequenced for a study of blood T cell repertoires in COVID-19. In its sample, this clone was seen once. The CDR3 contains 12 residues. V was cut by 4 bases and J by 4 bases, with 8 bases left in between. Germline CDR1 is SGHRS and CDR2 is YFSETQ. This table comes from immunoSEQ multiplex PCR, and its TCRdb copy is limited to in-frame clones, with some not included. This sample has hundreds of thousands of clones; 80% to 90% occur once, and the top ten carry 3.6%. Those who participated ranged in age from about 18 to 95 years and resided in 20 to 25 US areas. Sequencing was carried out using PBMCs or T cells enriched from blood (not recorded which). The source is a woman between 40 and 50 years old who had been exposed to COVID-19. The gene calls are TRBV5-1 and TRBJ1-2; D is ambiguous. CDR3 region: CASSPELYGYTF. The CDR3, as DNA: TGCGCCAGCAGCCCTGAACTCTATGGCTACACCTTC.